This T cell receptor beta chain was obtained from a study of beta chain features in type 1 diabetes. Whole-study context: Taken together, all samples contributed some 100 million examined sorted cells.

This clone has just a few counts. The antigen is undetermined. Reverse transcribing all isolated RNA meant expressed TCRB transcripts were sequenced. The average read count of naive, central memory and regulatory T cell samples was approximately 3.9 million. Here immunoSEQ multiplex PCR was the method, and the copy in TCRdb shows in-frame clones only, minus some. The repertoire holds under 300,000 clones, with around 24% as singletons. Cell sorting via CD45RO/CCR7/CD25/CD127/CD95/CD27 was performed to obtain CD4+ naive, central memory, regulatory and stem cell-like memory cells. Study-wide results and caveats: Shorter TCRB CDR3s, moderately but significantly so, marked every one of the four CD4+ subsets in Type 1 diabetes patients. Among patients, naive, central memory and Treg TCRB repertoires appeared more similar than among healthy donors.

The CDR3 is made up of 16 amino acids. J gave up 4 bases and V 3 bases, and 6 bases lay outside the gene matches. CDR1 is MDHEN and CDR2 is SYDVKM in the germline V gene. The rearrangement joins TRBV28 to TRBJ2-3; 11 positions agree with TRBD2. The TCR comes from a woman in her twenties or thirties with type 1 diabetes. Material for sequencing was naive CD4+ T cells from blood. In nucleotides, the CDR3 is TGTGCCAGCAGTTTTCTACTAGCGGGAGTGGCAGATACGCAGTATTTT. Translation gives CASSFLLAGVADTQYF. Looking up the rest from reference TRBV28 and TRBJ2-3 gives the full variable domain: DVKVTQSSRYLVKRTGEKVFLECVQDMDHENMFWYRQDPGLGLRLIYFSYDVKMKEKGDIPEGYSVSREKKERFSLILESASTNQTSMYLCASSFLLAGVADTQYFGPGTRLTVL.